These T cell receptor beta chains were read from a single sample in a study of blood T cells in healthy people across ages. TCRdb used MiXCR to reprocess the 5' RACE reads, holding one entry per CDR3 protein. The data hold under 2,000,000 distinct CDR3 sequences, with roughly 52% observed a single time. The sequenced sample was blood. The source of these receptors is a woman aged 40 to 55 in good health. The conserved cysteine and the conserved F or W are not part of the CDR3 here. A D gene is named only where the DNA matches it firmly. Expanded clones are given a class, and other clones once, few, many or no size at all.

d_call,v_call,j_call,clone_size,cdr3_aa
TRBD1,TRBV20-1,TRBJ1-2,.,SARVAAGGLGYGYT
TRBD2,TRBV27,TRBJ2-7,.,ASSLLGLGPYEQY
.,TRBV6-5,TRBJ2-7,once,ASSYSAGALTYEQY
.,TRBV18,TRBJ2-1,.,ASSRQRGEQF
TRBD2,TRBV20-1,TRBJ2-3,.,SALPWTSVDTQY
.,TRBV20-1,TRBJ2-6,.,SAPSSGANVLT
.,TRBV4-1,TRBJ2-4,.,ASSQVVRGGSKNIQY
.,TRBV25-1,TRBJ1-2,.,ASRRGEGTYGYT
.,TRBV6-5,TRBJ1-6,.,ASTGNGWEGNSPLH
.,TRBV4-3,TRBJ2-5,.,ASSPSFQETQY
.,TRBV4-1,TRBJ1-6,.,ASSQAPGLTNSPLH
TRBD1,TRBV4-3,TRBJ1-2,.,ASSQATPGQGGVGYT
.,TRBV20-1,.,.,STRDDRGYEQY
.,TRBV7-9,TRBJ1-1,.,ASSFGLDAEAF
TRBD1,TRBV7-9,TRBJ2-1,.,ASSVDRGLGYNEQF
TRBD2,TRBV4-3,TRBJ2-4,few,ASSQGGGFNIQY
.,TRBV6-5,TRBJ2-7,few,ASGIADRYEQY
TRBD2,TRBV20-1,TRBJ2-3,.,SARTLAGGHTDTQY
.,TRBV28,TRBJ1-2,.,ASSLEGRAGYGYT
.,TRBV18,TRBJ2-1,.,ASSPEGFNEQF
.,TRBV20-1,.,few,SARHARGYEQY
.,TRBV7-2,TRBJ1-2,many,ASSLNRDYGYT
TRBD1,TRBV4-1,TRBJ2-7,.,ASSHGQGVEYEQY
.,TRBV6-2/TRBV6-3,TRBJ1-1,.,ASTKGITLKAF
TRBD1,TRBV12-3/TRBV12-4,.,.,ASQAPGTVLDEQY
TRBD2,TRBV20-1,TRBJ2-7,few,SAPDSGGAPQY
TRBD1,TRBV20-1,TRBJ1-1,.,SAYSGQGNTEAF
TRBD1,TRBV6-1,TRBJ1-2,.,ASSANRGSNYGYT